The clone carrying this T cell receptor (beta chain) has more than one count but fewer than ten. Its antigen is unidentified. These data belong to a study of metastatic and nonmetastatic thyroid tumors. Findings and caveats of the study: Significantly greater TCR beta diversity was reportedly found in malignant thyroid tumors than in benign nodules (in blood and tumor).

CDR1 MDHEN and CDR2 SYDVKM come from the germline V gene. The J segment lost 2 bases and the V segment lost 4 bases, leaving 17 bases of the junction unmatched. CDR3 length: 18 amino acids. In the source study's methods: Clinicopathological groups supplied CDR3 differences that were used to build a distant-metastasis classifier for papillary thyroid cancer. TCRdb re-clonotyped the PCR reads through MiXCR. The authors' filters were not applied to this entry. The sample contains approximately 28,000 clones, over 12% of which appear only once. All patients were untreated before thyroid surgery. V gene TRBV28 combines with J gene TRBJ2-7, with TRBD1 matching 7 bases. Material for sequencing was blood. The TCR originated in a male donor with papillary thyroid cancer or a benign thyroid nodule (not recorded which). Some clones in this sample may be carry-over from other donors' samples. CDR3 DNA sequence: TGTGCCAGCAGTTCCCAGCGAACTCCGGGACAGAGAACCTACGAGCAGTACTTC. Protein: CASSSQRTPGQRTYEQYF.